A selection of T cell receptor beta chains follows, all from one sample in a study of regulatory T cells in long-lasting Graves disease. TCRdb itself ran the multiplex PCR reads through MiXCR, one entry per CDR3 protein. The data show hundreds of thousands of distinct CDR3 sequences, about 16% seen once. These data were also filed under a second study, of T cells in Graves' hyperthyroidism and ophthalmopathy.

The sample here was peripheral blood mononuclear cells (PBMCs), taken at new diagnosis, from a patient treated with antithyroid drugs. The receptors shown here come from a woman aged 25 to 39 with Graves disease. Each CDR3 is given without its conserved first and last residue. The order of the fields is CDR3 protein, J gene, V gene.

CDR3aa: ASSPASGNNEQF
j_gene: TRBJ2-1
v_gene: TRBV18

CDR3aa: ASSLPWGGYT
j_gene: TRBJ1-2
v_gene: TRBV5-1

CDR3aa: ASSYSVGQGRYEQY
j_gene: TRBJ2-7
v_gene: TRBV6-6

CDR3aa: ASSWTHLDTQY
j_gene: TRBJ2-3
v_gene: TRBV3-1

CDR3aa: ANSLDRGSGNTIY
j_gene: TRBJ1-3
v_gene: TRBV7-2

CDR3aa: ASSQKVGYEQY
j_gene: TRBJ2-7
v_gene: TRBV3-1

CDR3aa: AISSPDRGPETQY
j_gene: TRBJ2-5
v_gene: TRBV10-3

CDR3aa: ASGKDRDTEAF
j_gene: TRBJ1-1
v_gene: TRBV11-3

CDR3aa: ASSGGSYVVDGYT
j_gene: TRBJ1-2
v_gene: TRBV5-1

CDR3aa: ASSFGTSATYEQY
j_gene: TRBJ2-7
v_gene: TRBV5-4

CDR3aa: ASSLVGSGSYEQY
j_gene: TRBJ2-7
v_gene: TRBV28

CDR3aa: ASSLNAGTGYVNYGYT
j_gene: TRBJ1-2
v_gene: TRBV6-9

CDR3aa: ASSEFGTGTYEQY
j_gene: TRBJ2-7
v_gene: TRBV25-1

CDR3aa: ASSGVTGVTEQY
j_gene: TRBJ2-7
v_gene: TRBV6-1

CDR3aa: ASKRRDRGYETQY
j_gene: TRBJ2-5
v_gene: TRBV6-2/TRBV6-3

CDR3aa: SVGQGKDTIY
j_gene: TRBJ1-3
v_gene: TRBV29-1

CDR3aa: ASSLDRELLANRPQH
j_gene: TRBJ1-5
v_gene: TRBV28

CDR3aa: ASRRTGLYEQY
j_gene: TRBJ2-7
v_gene: TRBV6-2/TRBV6-3

CDR3aa: ASSEPRINSPLH
j_gene: TRBJ1-6
v_gene: TRBV25-1

CDR3aa: ASGTTYEQY
j_gene: TRBJ2-7
v_gene: TRBV28

CDR3aa: ASSSQDTTGELF
j_gene: TRBJ2-2
v_gene: TRBV5-1

CDR3aa: ASSFRGLDIQY
j_gene: TRBJ2-4
v_gene: TRBV13

CDR3aa: ANMGGLNYGYT
j_gene: TRBJ1-2
v_gene: TRBV2

CDR3aa: SWGLGPDTQY
j_gene: TRBJ2-3
v_gene: TRBV20-1

CDR3aa: ASSGGRVHNEQF
j_gene: TRBJ2-1
v_gene: TRBV25-1

CDR3aa: SARRQVQYGYT
j_gene: TRBJ1-2
v_gene: TRBV20-1

CDR3aa: ASSSYAYEQY
j_gene: TRBJ2-7
v_gene: TRBV12-3/TRBV12-4

CDR3aa: ASSRGLGNTIY
j_gene: TRBJ1-3
v_gene: TRBV2

CDR3aa: AWTRVLHFTDTQY
j_gene: TRBJ2-3
v_gene: TRBV30

CDR3aa: ASSFGRPDSYEQY
j_gene: TRBJ2-7
v_gene: TRBV5-1

CDR3aa: ASALSPLH
j_gene: TRBJ1-6
v_gene: TRBV2

CDR3aa: ASSWGLAGGNEQF
j_gene: TRBJ2-1
v_gene: TRBV11-2

CDR3aa: SVGRFRDRMNTEAF
j_gene: TRBJ1-1
v_gene: TRBV29-1

CDR3aa: ASSLGVQVEAF
j_gene: TRBJ1-1
v_gene: TRBV12-3/TRBV12-4

CDR3aa: ASSRACSYEQY
j_gene: TRBJ2-7
v_gene: TRBV11-2

CDR3aa: ASSLTGGSGNTIY
j_gene: TRBJ1-3
v_gene: TRBV6-1

CDR3aa: ASSYGPSSYNEQF
j_gene: TRBJ2-1
v_gene: TRBV7-2

CDR3aa: ASSQKYGGGQTQY
j_gene: TRBJ2-5
v_gene: TRBV3-1

CDR3aa: ASSSTGSPYGYT
j_gene: TRBJ1-2
v_gene: TRBV18

CDR3aa: ASSLSSGPYNEQF
j_gene: TRBJ2-1
v_gene: TRBV7-9

CDR3aa: ASSTTPRPGTDTQY
j_gene: TRBJ2-3
v_gene: TRBV19